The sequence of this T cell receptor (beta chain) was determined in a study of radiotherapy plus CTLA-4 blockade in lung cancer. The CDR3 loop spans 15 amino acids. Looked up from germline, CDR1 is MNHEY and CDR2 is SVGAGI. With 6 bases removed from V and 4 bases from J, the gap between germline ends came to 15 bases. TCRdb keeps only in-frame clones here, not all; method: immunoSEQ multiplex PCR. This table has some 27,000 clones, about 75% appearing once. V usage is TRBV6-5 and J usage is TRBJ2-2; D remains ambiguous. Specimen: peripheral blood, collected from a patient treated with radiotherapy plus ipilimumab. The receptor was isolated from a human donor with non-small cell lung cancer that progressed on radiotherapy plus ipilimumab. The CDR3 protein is CASRGEGRFTGELFF. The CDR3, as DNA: TGTGCCAGCAGGGGTGAAGGTCGCTTCACCGGGGAGCTGTTTTTT.